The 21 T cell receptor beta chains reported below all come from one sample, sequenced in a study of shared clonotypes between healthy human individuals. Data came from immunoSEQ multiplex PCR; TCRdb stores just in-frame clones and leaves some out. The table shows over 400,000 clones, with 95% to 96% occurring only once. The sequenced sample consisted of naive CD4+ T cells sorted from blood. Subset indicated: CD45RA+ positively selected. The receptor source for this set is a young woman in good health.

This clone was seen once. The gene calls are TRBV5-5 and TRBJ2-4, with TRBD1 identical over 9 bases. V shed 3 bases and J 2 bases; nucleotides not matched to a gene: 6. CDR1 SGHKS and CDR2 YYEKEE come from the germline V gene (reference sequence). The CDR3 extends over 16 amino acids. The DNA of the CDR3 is TGTGCCAGCAGCTCAACAGGGGGCGCAACCAAAAACATTCAGTACTTC. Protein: CASSSTGGATKNIQYF.

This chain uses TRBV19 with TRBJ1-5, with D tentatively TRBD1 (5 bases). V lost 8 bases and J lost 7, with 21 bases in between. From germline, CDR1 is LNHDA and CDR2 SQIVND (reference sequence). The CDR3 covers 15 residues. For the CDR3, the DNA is TGTGCCAGTGTTCCATATAAGGGGCTCTTGCAGCCCCAGCATTTT. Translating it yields CASVPYKGLLQPQHF.

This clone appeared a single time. The CDR3 DNA is TGTGCCAGCGGGGCAGGAGCTAACTATGGCTACACCTTC. Amino acid sequence: CASGAGANYGYTF. The V gene is TRBV28, the J gene TRBJ1-2, with D perhaps TRBD1 (5 bases). The CDR3 totals 13 residues. The V gene's germline CDR1 is MDHEN and CDR2 SYDVKM. V shed 8 bases and J shed 0 bases, with 10 bases lying between them.

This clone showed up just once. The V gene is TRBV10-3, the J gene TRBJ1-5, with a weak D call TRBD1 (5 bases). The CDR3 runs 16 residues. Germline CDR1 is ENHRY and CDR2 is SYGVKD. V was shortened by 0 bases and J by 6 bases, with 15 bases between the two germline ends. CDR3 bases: TGTGCCATCAGTGAGTCCCGGACAAATTTCCGTCAGCCCCAGCATTTT. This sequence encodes CAISESRTNFRQPQHF.

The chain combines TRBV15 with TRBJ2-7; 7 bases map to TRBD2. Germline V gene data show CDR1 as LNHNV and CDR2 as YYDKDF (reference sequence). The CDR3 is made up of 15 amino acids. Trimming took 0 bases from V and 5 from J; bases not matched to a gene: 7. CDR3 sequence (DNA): TGTGCCACCAGCAGAGACCAGGGAGGGCCTAACGAGCAGTACTTC. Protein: CATSRDQGGPNEQYF.

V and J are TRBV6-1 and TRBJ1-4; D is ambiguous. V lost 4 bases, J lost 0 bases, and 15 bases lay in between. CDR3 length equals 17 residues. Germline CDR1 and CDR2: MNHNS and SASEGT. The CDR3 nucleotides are TGTGCCAGCAGTGGGGATTTAGTCGTAGCAACTAATGAAAAACTGTTTTTT. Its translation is CASSGDLVVATNEKLFF.

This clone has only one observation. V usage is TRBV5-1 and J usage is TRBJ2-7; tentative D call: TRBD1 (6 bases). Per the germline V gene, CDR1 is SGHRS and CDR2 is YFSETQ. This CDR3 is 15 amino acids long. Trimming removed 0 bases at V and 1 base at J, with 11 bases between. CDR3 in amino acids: CASSLERQGSYEQYF. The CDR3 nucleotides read TGCGCCAGCAGCTTGGAACGTCAGGGGTCCTACGAGCAGTACTTC.

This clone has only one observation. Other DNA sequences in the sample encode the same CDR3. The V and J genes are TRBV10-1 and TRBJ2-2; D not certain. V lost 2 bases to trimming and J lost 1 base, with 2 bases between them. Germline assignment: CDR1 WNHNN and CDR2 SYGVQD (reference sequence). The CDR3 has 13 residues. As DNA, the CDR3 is TGCGCCAGCAGTGAGGGGAACACCGGGGAGCTGTTTTTT. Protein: CASSEGNTGELFF.

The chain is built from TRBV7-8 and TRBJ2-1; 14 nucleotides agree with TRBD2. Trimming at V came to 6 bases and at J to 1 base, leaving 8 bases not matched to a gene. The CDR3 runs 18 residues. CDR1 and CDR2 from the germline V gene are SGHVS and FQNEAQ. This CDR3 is CASRMTSGRAKSYNEQFF. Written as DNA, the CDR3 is TGTGCCAGCAGAATGACTAGCGGGAGGGCCAAATCCTACAATGAGCAGTTCTTC.

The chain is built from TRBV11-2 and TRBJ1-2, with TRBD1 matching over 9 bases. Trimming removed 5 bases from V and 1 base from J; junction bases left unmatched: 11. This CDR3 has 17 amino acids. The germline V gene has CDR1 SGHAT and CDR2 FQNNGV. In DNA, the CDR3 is TGTGCCAGCAGCCCAGGGACAGGGTTTATGTTTAACTATGGCTACACCTTC. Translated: CASSPGTGFMFNYGYTF.

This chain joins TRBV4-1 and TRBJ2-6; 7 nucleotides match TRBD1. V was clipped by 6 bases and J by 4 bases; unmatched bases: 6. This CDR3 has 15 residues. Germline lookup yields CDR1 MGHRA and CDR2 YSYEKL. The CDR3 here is CASRYDRAGANVLTF. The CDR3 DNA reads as TGCGCCAGCAGATACGACAGGGCGGGGGCCAACGTCCTGACTTTC.

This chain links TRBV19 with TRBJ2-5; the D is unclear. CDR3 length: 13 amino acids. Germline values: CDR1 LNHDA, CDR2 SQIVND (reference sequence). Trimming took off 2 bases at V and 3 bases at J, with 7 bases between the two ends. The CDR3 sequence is CASSISMEETQYF. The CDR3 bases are TGTGCCAGTAGTATATCAATGGAAGAGACCCAGTACTTC.

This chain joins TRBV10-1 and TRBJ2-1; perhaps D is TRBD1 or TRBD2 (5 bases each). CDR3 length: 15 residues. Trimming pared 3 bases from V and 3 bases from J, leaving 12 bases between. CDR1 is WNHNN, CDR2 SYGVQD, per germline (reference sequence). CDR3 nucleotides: TGCGCCAGCAGTGAATCCGGGACCCGCTACAATGAGCAGTTCTTC. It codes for CASSESGTRYNEQFF.

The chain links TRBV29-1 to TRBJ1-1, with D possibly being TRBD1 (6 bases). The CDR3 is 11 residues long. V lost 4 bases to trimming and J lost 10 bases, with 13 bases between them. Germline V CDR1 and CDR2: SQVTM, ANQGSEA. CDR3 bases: TGCAGCGTTGGACAGGCCGGGGTAGCTTTCTTT. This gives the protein CSVGQAGVAFF.

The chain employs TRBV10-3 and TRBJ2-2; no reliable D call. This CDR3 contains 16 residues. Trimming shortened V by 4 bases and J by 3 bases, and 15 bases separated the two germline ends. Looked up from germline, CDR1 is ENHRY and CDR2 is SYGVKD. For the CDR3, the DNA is TGTGCCATCAGTGCCGGGCCCTCTCCTGACACCGGGGAGCTGTTTTTT. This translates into CAISAGPSPDTGELFF.

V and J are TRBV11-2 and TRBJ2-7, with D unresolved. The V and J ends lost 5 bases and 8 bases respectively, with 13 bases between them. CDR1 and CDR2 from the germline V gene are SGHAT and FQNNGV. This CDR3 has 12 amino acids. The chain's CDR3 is CASSINSVQQYF. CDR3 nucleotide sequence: TGTGCCAGCAGCATTAACAGTGTACAGCAGTACTTC.

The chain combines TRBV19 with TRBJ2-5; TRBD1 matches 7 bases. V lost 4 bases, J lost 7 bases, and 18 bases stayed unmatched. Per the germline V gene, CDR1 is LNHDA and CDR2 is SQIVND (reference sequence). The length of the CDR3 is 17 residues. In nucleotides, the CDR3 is TGTGCCAGTAGTACTTCAACAGGGGTCGATCGAAGCGGGACCCAGTACTTC. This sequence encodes CASSTSTGVDRSGTQYF.

The CDR3 DNA reads TGTGCCACCAGCAGAGGAGCCTCCTACGAGCAGTACTTC. Translating gives CATSRGASYEQYF. The genes are TRBV15 and TRBJ2-7; unclear D gene. The CDR3 loop spans 13 amino acids. The V end lost 1 base, the J end lost 0 bases, and 4 bases lay between the germline ends. In germline, CDR1 is LNHNV, CDR2 YYDKDF (reference sequence).

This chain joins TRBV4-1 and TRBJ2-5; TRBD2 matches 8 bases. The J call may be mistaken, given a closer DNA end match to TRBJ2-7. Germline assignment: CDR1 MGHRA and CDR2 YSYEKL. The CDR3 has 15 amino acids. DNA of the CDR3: TGCGCCAGCAGCCAAGATACTAGCGGTGCCTACGAGCAGTACTTC. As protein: CASSQDTSGAYEQYF.

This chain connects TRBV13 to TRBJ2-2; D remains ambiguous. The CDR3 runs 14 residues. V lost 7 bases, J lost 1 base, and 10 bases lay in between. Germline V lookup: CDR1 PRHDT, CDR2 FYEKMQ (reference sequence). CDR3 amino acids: CASTFSENTGELFF. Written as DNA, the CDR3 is TGTGCCAGCACCTTTTCAGAGAACACCGGGGAGCTGTTTTTT. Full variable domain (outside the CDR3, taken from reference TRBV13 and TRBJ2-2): AAGVIQSPRHLIKEKRETATLKCYPIPRHDTVYWYQQGPGQDPQFLISFYEKMQSDKGSIPDRFSAQQFSDYHSELNMSSLELGDSALYFCASTFSENTGELFFGEGSRLTVL.

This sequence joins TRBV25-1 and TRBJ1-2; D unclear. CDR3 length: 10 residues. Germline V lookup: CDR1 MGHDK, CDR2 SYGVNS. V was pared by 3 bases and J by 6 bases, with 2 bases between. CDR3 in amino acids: CASSDNGYTF. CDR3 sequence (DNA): TGTGCCAGCAGTGACAATGGCTACACCTTC.